The present T cell receptor (beta chain) was sequenced within a study of cytomegalovirus exposure and HLA in healthy donors. Across the whole study: Genotyping of more than 300 donors showed that about 79% belonged to the Caucasian-associated ancestry cluster. Study-level results: It was shown in a later analysis that HLA-associated TCR beta chains were more clonally expanded than other, equally common chains. Most of the TCR beta V segments (in an earlier analysis) were productive either about 87% or about 30% of the time. 87-base-pair reads could not separate some V segments, including TRBV6-2 and TRBV6-3.

Germline-derived CDR1 and CDR2 are SGHNT and YENEEA. Losses at the gene ends were 7 bases for V and 2 bases for J; bases not matched to a gene: 9. The CDR3 loop spans 15 amino acids. This clone was counted a single time. Antigen specificity is unknown. A multiplex PCR was run with 60 Vbeta primers and 13 Jbeta primers. Some clones are missing from TCRdb's copy, which holds only in-frame ones; the method was immunoSEQ multiplex PCR. In the table there are about 160,000 clones, approximately 79% of which are singletons. The V gene is TRBV11-3, the J gene TRBJ2-7, with 9 bases identical to TRBD1. The sequence came from a woman between 50 and 59 years old in good health and CMV-seropositive. Sequencing input: PBMCs. The DNA for the CDR3 is TGTGCCAGCACTAGGGGGGACAGGGAACCCTACGAGCAGTACTTC. This encodes CASTRGDREPYEQYF.